This record covers a single T cell receptor (beta chain). Its antigen is still unknown. With 0 bases clipped from V and 3 bases from J, the junction kept 5 bases outside the gene matches. Germline V gene lookup returns CDR1 SGHRS and CDR2 YFSETQ. CDR3 length equals 16 residues. Assay: immunoSEQ multiplex PCR; the TCRdb copy retains only in-frame clones and omits some. Of 60,000 to 100,000 clones listed, approximately 90% are singletons. Researchers took blood at baseline, on cycle 4 day 1, and on cycle 7 day 1. The sample comes from a study of OX40 agonist ivuxolimab in advanced cancers. At the level of the study: One hepatocellular carcinoma and two cutaneous melanoma patients partially responded.

Whole-study findings and limits: At 0.1 to 3.0 mg/kg, CD4+ and CD8+ blood T cells expanded clonally by week 6.

This material consisted of CD4+ or CD8+ T cells sorted from blood, taken in a trial of the OX40 agonist ivuxolimab. This chain connects TRBV5-1 to TRBJ2-2; 7 nucleotides align to TRBD2. The receptor comes from an adult with an advanced solid tumor such as melanoma, head and neck, liver or kidney cancer. Written as DNA, the CDR3 is TGCGCCAGCAGCTTGGACGGGGGGAGAGACACCGGGGAGCTGTTTTTT. The encoded protein is CASSLDGGRDTGELFF.